This entry lists 9 T cell receptor beta chains sequenced from one sample in a study of T cell responses to AZD1222 COVID-19 vaccine. Measured with immunoSEQ multiplex PCR; TCRdb has only the in-frame clones, and not every one. The data show about 100,000 clones, approximately 93% seen once. This sample comprised peripheral blood, obtained on day 0 of AZD1222 vaccination. The receptors derive from an adult in good health.

CDR3 in DNA: TGTGCCAGCAGCTTAGAGGACGATACGCAGTATTTT. Residues: CASSLEDDTQYF. This chain links TRBV11-3 with TRBJ2-3; D unclear. CDR1 SGHNT and CDR2 YENEEA come from the germline V gene. The CDR3 is made up of 12 amino acids. The V gene lost 0 bases and the J gene lost 6 bases, with 4 bases spanning the gap.

The chain uses TRBV24-1 and TRBJ2-1; 13 nucleotides align to TRBD2. J gave up 6 bases and V 6 bases, and 4 bases lay outside the gene matches. This CDR3 contains 15 residues. Germline V CDR1 and CDR2: KGHDR, SFDVKD. The chain's CDR3 is CATSLGLAGVNEQFF. DNA for the CDR3: TGTGCCACCAGTCTCGGACTAGCGGGAGTCAATGAGCAGTTCTTC.

The chain carries TRBV27 and TRBJ2-7; D is perhaps TRBD2 (5 bases). The V and J ends lost 5 bases and 2 bases respectively, with 13 bases between them. The V gene's germline CDR1 is MNHEY and CDR2 SMNVEV (reference sequence). The CDR3 covers 14 residues. The CDR3 spells CASSPAGPPYEQYF. The CDR3, as DNA: TGTGCCAGCAGTCCTGCGGGCCCCCCCTACGAGCAGTACTTC.

V gene TRBV12-3 or TRBV12-4 combines with J gene TRBJ1-3, with D unclear. The CDR3 extends over 11 amino acids. The V and J ends lost 6 bases and 11 bases respectively, with 11 bases between them. CDR3 sequence (DNA): TGTGCCAGCAGCTCTAGGGCCGCCATATATTTT. Its protein product is CASSSRAAIYF.

V gene TRBV28 combines with J gene TRBJ1-2; 9 positions match TRBD1. Germline V lookup: CDR1 MDHEN, CDR2 SYDVKM. The CDR3 loop spans 14 amino acids. V lost 2 bases and J lost 4; bases outside the gene matches: 2. In nucleotides, the CDR3 is TGTGCCAGCAGTTTAACGACAGGGGGCTATGGCTACACCTTC. Protein sequence: CASSLTTGGYGYTF.

The rearrangement joins TRBV5-1 to TRBJ2-2, with D perhaps matching TRBD2 (5 bases). The CDR3 has 15 residues. Per the germline V gene, CDR1 is SGHRS and CDR2 is YFSETQ. Trimming shortened V by 2 bases and J by 1 base, and 9 bases separated the two germline ends. CDR3 in amino acids: CASSFGLLNTGELFF. In nucleotides, the CDR3 is TGCGCCAGCAGCTTCGGACTGCTGAACACCGGGGAGCTGTTTTTT.

V usage is TRBV3-1 (or the pseudogene TRBV3-2) and J usage is TRBJ1-2, with 12 bases lining up with TRBD1. Trimming removed 4 bases from V and 8 bases from J; junction bases left unmatched: 14. The CDR3 runs to 17 residues. Germline V gene sequence: CDR1 LGHDT, CDR2 YNNKEL (reference sequence). The CDR3 loop reads CASSPSNRGQGAGGYTF. CDR3 nucleotide sequence: TGTGCCAGCAGCCCGTCCAATCGGGGACAGGGGGCGGGAGGCTACACCTTC.

This chain joins TRBV18 and TRBJ2-5, with TRBD1 matching 9 bases. Looked up from germline, CDR1 is KGHSH and CDR2 is LQKENI. V shed 3 bases and J 4 bases; nucleotides not matched to a gene: 3. The CDR3 spans 14 residues. The CDR3, as DNA: TGTGCCAGCTCACCCGGGACAGGGCGAGAGACCCAGTACTTC. This translates into CASSPGTGRETQYF.

This clone appeared a single time. The chain recombines TRBV4-1 with TRBJ2-5; 10 bases align to TRBD2. After removal of 1 base from V and 3 bases from J, the junction contained 8 bases not matched to a gene. Germline V gives CDR1 MGHRA, CDR2 YSYEKL. The CDR3 has 17 amino acids. As DNA, the CDR3 is TGCGCCAGCAGCCAAGGTTTGGATAGCGGGAGGAAAGAGACCCAGTACTTC. The encoded protein is CASSQGLDSGRKETQYF.